This T cell receptor (beta chain) derives from a study of cytomegalovirus exposure and HLA in healthy donors. Primers: 60 Vbeta forward and 13 Jbeta reverse. Assay: immunoSEQ multiplex PCR; the TCRdb copy retains only in-frame clones and omits some. The sample holds about 160,000 clones, 60% to 85% seen once. V gave up 3 bases and J gave up 6 bases; unmatched junction bases: 5. Germline values: CDR1 SGDLS, CDR2 YYNGEE. This CDR3 contains 14 residues. The sample comprised PBMCs. V usage is TRBV9 and J usage is TRBJ2-7; 11 bases line up with TRBD1. This clonotype originated in a man in his forties or fifties in good health and CMV-seropositive. CDR3 loop: CASSGTGGPLEQYF. The CDR3 region has the DNA TGTGCCAGCAGCGGGACAGGGGGCCCCCTCGAGCAGTACTTC.